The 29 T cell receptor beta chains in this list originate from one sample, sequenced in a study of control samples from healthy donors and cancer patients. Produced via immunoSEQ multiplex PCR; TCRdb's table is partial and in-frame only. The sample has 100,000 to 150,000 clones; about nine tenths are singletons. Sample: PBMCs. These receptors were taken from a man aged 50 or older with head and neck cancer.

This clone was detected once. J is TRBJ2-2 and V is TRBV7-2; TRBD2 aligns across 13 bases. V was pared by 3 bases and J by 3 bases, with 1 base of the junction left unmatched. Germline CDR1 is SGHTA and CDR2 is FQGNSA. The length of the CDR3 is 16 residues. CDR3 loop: CASSLTSGRYTGELFF. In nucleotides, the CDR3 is TGTGCCAGCAGCTTGACTAGCGGGAGGTACACCGGGGAGCTGTTTTTT.

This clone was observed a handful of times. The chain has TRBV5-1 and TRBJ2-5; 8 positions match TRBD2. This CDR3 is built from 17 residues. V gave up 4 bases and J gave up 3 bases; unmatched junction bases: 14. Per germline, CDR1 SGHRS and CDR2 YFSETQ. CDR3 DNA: TGCGCCAGCAGCCTCCCGACTAGCACAGCGGGAGAAGAGACCCAGTACTTC. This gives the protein CASSLPTSTAGEETQYF.

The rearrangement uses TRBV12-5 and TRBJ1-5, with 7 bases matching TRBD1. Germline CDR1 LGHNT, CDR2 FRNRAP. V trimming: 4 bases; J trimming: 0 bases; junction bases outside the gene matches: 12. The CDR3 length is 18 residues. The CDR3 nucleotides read TGTGCTAGTGGTTGGCCAACCGGGACAGTTTATAGCAATCAGCCCCAGCATTTT. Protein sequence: CASGWPTGTVYSNQPQHF.

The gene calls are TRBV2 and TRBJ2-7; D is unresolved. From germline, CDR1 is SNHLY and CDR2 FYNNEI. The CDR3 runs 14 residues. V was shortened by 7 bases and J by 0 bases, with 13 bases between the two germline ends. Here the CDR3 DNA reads TGTGCCAGCATTCCGGCCCGCGACTCCTACGAGCAGTACTTC. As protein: CASIPARDSYEQYF.

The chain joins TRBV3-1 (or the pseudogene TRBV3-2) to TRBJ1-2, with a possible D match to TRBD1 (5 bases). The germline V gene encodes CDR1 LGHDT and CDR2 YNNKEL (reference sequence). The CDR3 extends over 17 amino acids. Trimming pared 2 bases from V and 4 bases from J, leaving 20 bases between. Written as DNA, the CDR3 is TGTGCCAGCAGCCAATCGGACATCGTCCAGAGAGGCTATGGCTACACCTTC. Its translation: CASSQSDIVQRGYGYTF.

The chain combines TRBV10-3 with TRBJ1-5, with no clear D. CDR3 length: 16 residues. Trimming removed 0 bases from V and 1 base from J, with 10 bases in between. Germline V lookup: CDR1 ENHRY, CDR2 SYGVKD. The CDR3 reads CAISESMKMSNQPQHF. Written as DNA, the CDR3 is TGTGCCATCAGTGAGTCTATGAAGATGAGCAATCAGCCCCAGCATTTT.

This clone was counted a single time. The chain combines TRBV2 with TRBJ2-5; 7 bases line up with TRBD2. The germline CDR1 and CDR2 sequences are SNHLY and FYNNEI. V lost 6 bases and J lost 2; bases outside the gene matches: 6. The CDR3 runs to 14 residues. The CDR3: CASRPTSAQETQYF. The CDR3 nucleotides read TGTGCCAGCAGACCCACTAGCGCGCAAGAGACCCAGTACTTC.

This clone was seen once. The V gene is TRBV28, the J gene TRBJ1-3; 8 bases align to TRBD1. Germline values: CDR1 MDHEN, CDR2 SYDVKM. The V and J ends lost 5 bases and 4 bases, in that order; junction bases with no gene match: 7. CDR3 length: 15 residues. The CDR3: CASSPQGAKGNTIYF. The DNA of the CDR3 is TGTGCCAGCAGTCCTCAGGGGGCGAAAGGAAACACCATATATTTT.

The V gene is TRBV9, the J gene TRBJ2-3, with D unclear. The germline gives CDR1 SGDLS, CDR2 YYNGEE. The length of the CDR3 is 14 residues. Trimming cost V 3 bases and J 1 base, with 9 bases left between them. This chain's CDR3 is CASSADGRTDTQYF. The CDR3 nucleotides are TGTGCCAGCAGCGCCGATGGTCGCACAGATACGCAGTATTTT.

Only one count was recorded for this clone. CDR3 nucleotide sequence: TGTGCCAGTAGCTATGGGAGAACATATAATTCACCCCTCCACTTT. As protein: CASSYGRTYNSPLHF. V usage is TRBV19 and J usage is TRBJ1-6; no clear D gene. This CDR3 is 15 amino acids long. Trimming shortened V by 6 bases and J by 4 bases, and 13 bases separated the two germline ends. Germline V CDR1 and CDR2: LNHDA, SQIVND (reference sequence).

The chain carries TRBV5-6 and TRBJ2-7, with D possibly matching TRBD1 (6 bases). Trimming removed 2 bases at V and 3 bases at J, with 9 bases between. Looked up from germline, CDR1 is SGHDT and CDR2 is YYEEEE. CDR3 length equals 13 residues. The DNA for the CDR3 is TGTGCCAGCAGCTTTGGACAGAACTACGAGCAGTACTTC. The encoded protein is CASSFGQNYEQYF.

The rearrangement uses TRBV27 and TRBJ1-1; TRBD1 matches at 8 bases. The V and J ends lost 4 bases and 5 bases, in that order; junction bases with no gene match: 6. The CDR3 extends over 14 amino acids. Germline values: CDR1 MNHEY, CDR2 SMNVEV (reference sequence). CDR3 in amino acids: CASSYGQGGTEAFF. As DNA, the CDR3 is TGTGCCAGCAGTTACGGACAGGGAGGAACTGAAGCTTTCTTT.

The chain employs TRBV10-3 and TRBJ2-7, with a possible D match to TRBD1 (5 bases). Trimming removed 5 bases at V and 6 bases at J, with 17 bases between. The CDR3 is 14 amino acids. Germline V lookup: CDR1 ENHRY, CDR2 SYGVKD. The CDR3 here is CAISNPGSRGEQYF. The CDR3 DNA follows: TGTGCCATCAGTAACCCCGGGTCAAGGGGCGAGCAGTACTTC.

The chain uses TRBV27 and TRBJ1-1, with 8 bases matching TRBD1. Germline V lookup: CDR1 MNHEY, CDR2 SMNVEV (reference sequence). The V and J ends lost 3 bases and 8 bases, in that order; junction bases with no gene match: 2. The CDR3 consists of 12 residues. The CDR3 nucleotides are TGTGCCAGCAGTTTTGCAGGGGGCGAAGCTTTCTTT. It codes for CASSFAGGEAFF.

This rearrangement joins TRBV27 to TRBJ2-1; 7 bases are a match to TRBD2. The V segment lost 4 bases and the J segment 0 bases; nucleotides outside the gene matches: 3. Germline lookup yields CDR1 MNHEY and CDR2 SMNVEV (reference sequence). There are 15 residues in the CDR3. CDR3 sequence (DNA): TGTGCCAGCAGTTACACTAGCGCCTCCTACAATGAGCAGTTCTTC. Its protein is CASSYTSASYNEQFF.

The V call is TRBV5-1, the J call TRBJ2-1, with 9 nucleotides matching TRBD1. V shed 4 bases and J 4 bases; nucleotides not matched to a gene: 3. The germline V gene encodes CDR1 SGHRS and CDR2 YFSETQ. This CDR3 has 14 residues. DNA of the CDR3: TGCGCCAGCAGCCCCGGACAGGGGTACAATGAGCAGTTCTTC. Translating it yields CASSPGQGYNEQFF.

The CDR3 reads CASSLSTRHYGYTF. Written as DNA, the CDR3 is TGTGCCAGCAGCTTATCGACGAGACATTATGGCTACACCTTC. The gene calls are TRBV7-9 and TRBJ1-2; D not resolved. The V gene's germline CDR1 is SEHNR and CDR2 FQNEAQ (reference sequence). Between the trimmed V and J ends, which lost 2 bases and 5 bases, there was a span of 12 bases. The CDR3 has 14 residues.

CDR3: CASSLAREGAGELFF. The DNA of the CDR3 is TGTGCCAGCAGTTTAGCCCGGGAGGGGGCCGGGGAGCTGTTTTTT. The rearrangement uses TRBV28 and TRBJ2-2, with 8 nucleotides matching TRBD2. The CDR3 covers 15 residues. Germline lookup yields CDR1 MDHEN and CDR2 SYDVKM. Trimming took 2 bases from V and 6 from J; bases not matched to a gene: 5.

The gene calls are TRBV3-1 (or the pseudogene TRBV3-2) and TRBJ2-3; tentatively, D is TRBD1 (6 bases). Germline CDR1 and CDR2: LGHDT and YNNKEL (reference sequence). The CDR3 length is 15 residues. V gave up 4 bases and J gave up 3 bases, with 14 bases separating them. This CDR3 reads CASSRPGVATDTQYF. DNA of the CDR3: TGTGCCAGCAGCCGCCCAGGGGTGGCGACAGATACGCAGTATTTT.

As DNA, the CDR3 is TGTGCTAGTGCGACAGGGTACAATGAGCAGTTCTTC. Translated: CASATGYNEQFF. This rearrangement joins TRBV12-5 to TRBJ2-1; 7 bases are shared with TRBD1. V was pared by 7 bases and J by 4 bases, with 1 base of the junction left unmatched. The CDR3 spans 12 residues. In germline, CDR1 is LGHNT, CDR2 FRNRAP.

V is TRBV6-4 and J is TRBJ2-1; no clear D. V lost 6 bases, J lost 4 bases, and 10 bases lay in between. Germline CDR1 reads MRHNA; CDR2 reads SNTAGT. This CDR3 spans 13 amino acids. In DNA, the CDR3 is TGTGCCAGCAGCACAGCTGAATACAATGAGCAGTTCTTC. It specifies CASSTAEYNEQFF.

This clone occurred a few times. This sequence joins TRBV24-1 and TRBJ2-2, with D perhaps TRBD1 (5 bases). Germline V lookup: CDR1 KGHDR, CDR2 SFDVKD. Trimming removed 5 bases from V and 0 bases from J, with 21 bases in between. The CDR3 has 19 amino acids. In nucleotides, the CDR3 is TGTGCCACCAGTGCAGCCACGCTAGGGGTCGGTTCGAACACCGGGGAGCTGTTTTTT. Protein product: CATSAATLGVGSNTGELFF.

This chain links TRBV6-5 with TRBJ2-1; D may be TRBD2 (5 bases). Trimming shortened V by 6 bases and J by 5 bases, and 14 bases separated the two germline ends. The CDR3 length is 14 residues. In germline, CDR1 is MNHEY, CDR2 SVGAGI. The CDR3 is CASRRVGRNNEQFF. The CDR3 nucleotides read TGTGCCAGCAGGCGTGTGGGGAGAAACAATGAGCAGTTCTTC.

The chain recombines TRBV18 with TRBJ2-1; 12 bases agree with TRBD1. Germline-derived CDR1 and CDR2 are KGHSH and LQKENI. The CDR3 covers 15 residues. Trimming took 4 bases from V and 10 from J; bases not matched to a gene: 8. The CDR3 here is CASSLPGTGGREQFF. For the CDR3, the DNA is TGTGCCAGCTCACTCCCCGGGACAGGGGGCCGGGAGCAGTTCTTC.

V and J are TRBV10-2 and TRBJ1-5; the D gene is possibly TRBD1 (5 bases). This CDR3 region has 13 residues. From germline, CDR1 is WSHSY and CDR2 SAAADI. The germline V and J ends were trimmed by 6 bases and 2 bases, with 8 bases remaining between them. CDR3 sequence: CASRGRGNQPQHF. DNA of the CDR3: TGCGCCAGCAGGGGCAGGGGCAATCAGCCCCAGCATTTT.

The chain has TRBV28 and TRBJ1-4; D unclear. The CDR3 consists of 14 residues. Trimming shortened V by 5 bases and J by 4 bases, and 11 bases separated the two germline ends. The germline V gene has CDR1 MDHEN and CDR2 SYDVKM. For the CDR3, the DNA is TGTGCCAGCAGTCCCTGGAGCGGTAATGAAAAACTGTTTTTT. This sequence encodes CASSPWSGNEKLFF.

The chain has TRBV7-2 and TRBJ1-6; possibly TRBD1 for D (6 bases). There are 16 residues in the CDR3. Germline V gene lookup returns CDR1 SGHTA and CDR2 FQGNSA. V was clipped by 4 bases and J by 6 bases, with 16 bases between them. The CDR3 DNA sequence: TGTGCCAGCAGCTCCGGTTCAGGACAGACTAATTCACCCCTCCACTTT. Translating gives CASSSGSGQTNSPLHF.

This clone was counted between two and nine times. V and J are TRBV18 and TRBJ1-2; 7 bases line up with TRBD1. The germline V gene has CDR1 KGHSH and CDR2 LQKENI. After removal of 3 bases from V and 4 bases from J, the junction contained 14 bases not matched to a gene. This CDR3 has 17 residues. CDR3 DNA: TGTGCCAGCTCACCGATTCTTACAGGGGTCGGGGGCTATGGCTACACCTTC. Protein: CASSPILTGVGGYGYTF.

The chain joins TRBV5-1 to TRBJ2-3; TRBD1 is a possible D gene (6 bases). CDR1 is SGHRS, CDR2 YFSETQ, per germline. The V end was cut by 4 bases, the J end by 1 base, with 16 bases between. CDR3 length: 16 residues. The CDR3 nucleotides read TGCGCCAGCAGCCTTTGGGACACCTCGGGCACAGATACGCAGTATTTT. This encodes CASSLWDTSGTDTQYF.